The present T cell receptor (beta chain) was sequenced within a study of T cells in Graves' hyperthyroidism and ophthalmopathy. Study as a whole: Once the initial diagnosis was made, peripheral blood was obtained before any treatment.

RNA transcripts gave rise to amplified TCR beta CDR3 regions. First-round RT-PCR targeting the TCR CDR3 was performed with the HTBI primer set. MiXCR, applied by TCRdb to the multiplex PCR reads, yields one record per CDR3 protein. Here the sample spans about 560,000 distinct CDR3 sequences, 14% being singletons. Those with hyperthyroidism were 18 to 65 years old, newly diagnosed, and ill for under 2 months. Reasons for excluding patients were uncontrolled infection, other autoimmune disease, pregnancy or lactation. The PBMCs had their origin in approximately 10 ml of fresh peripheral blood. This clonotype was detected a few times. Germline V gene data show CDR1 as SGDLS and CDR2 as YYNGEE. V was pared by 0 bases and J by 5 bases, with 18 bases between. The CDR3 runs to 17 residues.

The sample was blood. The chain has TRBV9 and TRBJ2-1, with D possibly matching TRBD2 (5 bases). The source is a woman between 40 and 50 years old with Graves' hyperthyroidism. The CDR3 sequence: CASSVEGVVPEDNEQFF. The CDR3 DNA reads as TGTGCCAGCAGCGTAGAGGGAGTAGTCCCTGAGGACAATGAGCAGTTCTTC. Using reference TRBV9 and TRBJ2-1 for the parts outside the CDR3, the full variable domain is DSGVTQTPKHLITATGQRVTLRCSPRSGDLSVYWYQQSLDQGLQFLIQYYNGEERAKGNILERFSAQQFPDLHSELNLSSLELGDSALYFCASSVEGVVPEDNEQFFGPGTRLTVL.